The entry below describes one TCR beta chain. What it recognizes is unknown. These data originate in a study of CD8 T cells in Susac syndrome. Notes on the study in general: The number of individuals included in the study's TCR sequencing and HLA analysis was acknowledged as relatively small.

Unmatched junction bases numbered 2, after V lost 4 bases and J lost 1 base. The CDR3 spans 15 residues. The germline V gene has CDR1 SEHNR and CDR2 FQNEAQ (reference sequence). Matched for age and sex, the controls were healthy donors. Reverse transcription used roughly 0.5 to 1 ug RNA and random hexamers. TCRdb fed the immunoSEQ multiplex PCR reads into MiXCR, producing one record per CDR3 protein. Of about 84,000 distinct CDR3 sequences in the sample, just under 95% are singletons; the top ten hold 0.25% to 0.4%. The receptor was derived from a human donor in good health. Sequenced: CD8+ T cells from PBMCs. The V call is TRBV7-9, the J call TRBJ2-2; the match to TRBD1 covers 8 bases. CDR3 loop: CASSSGTGNTGELFF. The CDR3 region has the DNA TGTGCCAGCAGCTCCGGGACAGGGAACACCGGGGAGCTGTTTTTT. Complete variable domain (other parts from reference TRBV7-9 and TRBJ2-2): DTGVSQNPRHKITKRGQNVTFRCDPISEHNRLYWYRQTLGQGPEFLTYFQNEAQLEKSRLLSDRFSAERPKGSFSTLEIQRTEQGDSAMYLCASSSGTGNTGELFFGEGSRLTVL.